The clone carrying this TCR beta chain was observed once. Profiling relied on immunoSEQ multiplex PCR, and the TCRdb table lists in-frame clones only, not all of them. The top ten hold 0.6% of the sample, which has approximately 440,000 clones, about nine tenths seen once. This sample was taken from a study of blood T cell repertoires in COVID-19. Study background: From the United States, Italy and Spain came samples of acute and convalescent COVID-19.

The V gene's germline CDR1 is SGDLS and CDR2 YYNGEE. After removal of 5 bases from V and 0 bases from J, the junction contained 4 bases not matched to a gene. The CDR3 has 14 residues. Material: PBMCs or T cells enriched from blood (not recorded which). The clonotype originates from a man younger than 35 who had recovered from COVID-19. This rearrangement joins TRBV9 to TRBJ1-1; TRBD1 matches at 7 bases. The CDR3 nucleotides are TGTGCCAGCAGGGAGGGACAGTTGAACACTGAAGCTTTCTTT. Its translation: CASREGQLNTEAFF. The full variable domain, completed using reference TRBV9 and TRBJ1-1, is DSGVTQTPKHLITATGQRVTLRCSPRSGDLSVYWYQQSLDQGLQFLIQYYNGEERAKGNILERFSAQQFPDLHSELNLSSLELGDSALYFCASREGQLNTEAFFGQGTRLTVV.